This T cell receptor beta chain was recorded in a study of identical twins. The germline V gene encodes CDR1 SEHNR and CDR2 FQNEAQ (reference sequence). V was clipped by 5 bases and J by 2 bases, with 15 bases between them. The CDR3 runs to 15 residues. This clonotype was detected ten times or more. The donor group consisted entirely of healthy Caucasians. TCRdb re-called the 5' RACE reads with MiXCR, one entry per CDR3 protein. The table shows about 200,000 distinct CDR3 sequences, with about 6.7% occurring only once. This sample was also put to use in a study of T cells expressing NK-cell markers. From that paper: Among the eight sequenced donors, seven tested HCMV-seropositive and one tested seronegative. Of the CD8+ T cell pool in about 6 donors, about 1.0-7.5% was accounted for by dominant NKG2C+ clonotypes. Specificity for HCMV among expanded NKG2C+ T cell clones was not established.

J is TRBJ2-5 and V is TRBV7-9; maybe TRBD2 (6 bases). Material for sequencing was CD8+ T cells sorted from blood. The TCR originated in a woman younger than 30 in good health. The CDR3 coding sequence is TGTGCCAGCAGCCTCCCCCAAGGGAGGCAAGAGACCCAGTACTTC. Its protein product is CASSLPQGRQETQYF.